Below, 18 T cell receptor beta chains from the same sample are listed, as sequenced in a study of T cell responses to AZD1222 COVID-19 vaccine. Data came from immunoSEQ multiplex PCR; TCRdb stores just in-frame clones and leaves some out. Of approximately 92,000 clones in the sample, about 90% were seen once. The sequences come from peripheral blood, collected on day 0 of AZD1222 vaccination. These receptors all come from an adult in good health.

This clone has a single count. Here the CDR3 DNA reads TGTGCCAGCAGCCCGCCCGGACAGGGGGGAGAGACCCAGTACTTC. Amino acid sequence: CASSPPGQGGETQYF. The V gene is TRBV7-3, the J gene TRBJ2-5, with 10 bases matching TRBD1. The ends lost 5 bases at V and 4 bases at J; junction bases unmatched: 7. The CDR3 extends over 15 amino acids. Germline V CDR1 and CDR2: SGHTA, FQGTGA.

V and J are TRBV29-1 and TRBJ2-5, with 9 bases matching TRBD2. CDR1 and CDR2 (germline): SQVTM, ANQGSEA. The junction had 3 bases not matched to a gene; V was cut back by 3 bases and J by 4 bases. This CDR3 is built from 13 residues. The CDR3 region has the DNA TGCAGCGTTGATTCAGCGGGAGGAGAGACCCAGTACTTC. Translation gives CSVDSAGGETQYF.

V is TRBV9 and J is TRBJ1-1, with D possibly TRBD1 on 6 matching bases. Between the trimmed V and J ends, which lost 4 bases and 1 base, there was a span of 14 bases. The CDR3 spans 15 residues. Germline-derived CDR1 and CDR2 are SGDLS and YYNGEE. CDR3 DNA sequence: TGTGCCAGCAGCCCATCCGAGGGGGGGAACACTGAAGCTTTCTTT. Protein product: CASSPSEGGNTEAFF.

This chain joins TRBV19 and TRBJ1-2; no clear D gene. CDR3 length: 11 residues. Trimming took 6 bases from V and 12 from J, leaving 14 bases between them. CDR1 is LNHDA, CDR2 SQIVND, per germline (reference sequence). This CDR3 reads CASRFGLKDTF. The CDR3 bases are TGTGCCAGTAGGTTTGGTCTTAAGGACACCTTC.

The chain couples TRBV6-4 to TRBJ2-3, with 13 positions matching TRBD2. This CDR3 contains 16 residues. V trimming: 6 bases; J trimming: 3 bases; junction bases outside the gene matches: 6. Germline CDR1 and CDR2: MRHNA and SNTAGT. The CDR3 reads CASRRTSGSPTDTQYF. The CDR3 DNA reads TGTGCCAGCAGACGGACTAGCGGGAGTCCTACAGATACGCAGTATTTT.

The rearrangement links TRBV7-2 to TRBJ1-1; no reliable D call. CDR1 is SGHTA, CDR2 FQGNSA, per germline. Trimming took 7 bases from V and 1 from J, leaving 10 bases between them. This CDR3 region has 13 residues. The CDR3: CASTWKGNTEAFF. CDR3 sequence (DNA): TGTGCCAGCACCTGGAAGGGGAACACTGAAGCTTTCTTT. The whole variable domain, remainder taken from reference TRBV7-2 and TRBJ1-1, is GAGVSQSPSNKVTEKGKDVELRCDPISGHTALYWYRQSLGQGLEFLIYFQGNSAPDKSGLPSDRFSAERTGGSVSTLTIQRTQQEDSAVYLCASTWKGNTEAFFGQGTRLTVV.

The chain couples TRBV19 to TRBJ2-2; D call uncertain. Per germline, CDR1 LNHDA and CDR2 SQIVND (reference sequence). V lost 1 base and J lost 3, with 12 bases in between. This CDR3 comprises 16 residues. For the CDR3, the DNA is TGTGCCAGTAGTATAGTAGGTATGGGTGACACCGGGGAGCTGTTTTTT. It translates to CASSIVGMGDTGELFF.

The V gene is TRBV7-2, the J gene TRBJ1-5, with D perhaps matching TRBD1 (5 bases). CDR1 SGHTA and CDR2 FQGNSA come from the germline V gene. The CDR3 extends over 16 amino acids. V dropped 1 base and J dropped 2 bases, with 12 bases sitting between them. The CDR3 DNA follows: TGTGCCAGCAGCTTAGGGGGGTGGAGGGGCAATCAGCCCCAGCATTTT. Its protein product is CASSLGGWRGNQPQHF.

The chain couples TRBV13 to TRBJ1-1; 9 nucleotides align to TRBD1. The V gene's germline CDR1 is PRHDT and CDR2 FYEKMQ (reference sequence). The CDR3 extends over 12 amino acids. The J segment lost 8 bases and the V segment lost 6 bases, leaving 4 bases of the junction unmatched. CDR3 loop: CASRLTGGEAFF. In DNA form, the CDR3 reads TGTGCCAGCAGACTTACAGGGGGCGAAGCTTTCTTT.

The genes are TRBV7-6 and TRBJ1-4; no clear D. The germline V gene encodes CDR1 SGHVS and CDR2 FNYEAQ. The CDR3 sequence is 13 residues long. With 2 bases removed from V and 8 bases from J, the gap between germline ends came to 9 bases. The CDR3 sequence: CASSLMGPEKLFF. For the CDR3, the DNA is TGTGCCAGCAGCTTAATGGGCCCAGAAAAACTGTTTTTT.

The gene calls are TRBV9 and TRBJ2-2; 10 nucleotides align to TRBD2. Germline CDR1 and CDR2: SGDLS and YYNGEE. This CDR3 comprises 16 residues. Losses at the gene ends were 3 bases for V and 6 bases for J; bases not matched to a gene: 8. The CDR3 here is CASSEQAGGPPGELFF. Written as DNA, the CDR3 is TGTGCCAGCAGCGAACAAGCGGGAGGGCCCCCCGGGGAGCTGTTTTTT.

The chain is built from TRBV20-1 and TRBJ2-5; 11 bases match TRBD2. The V segment lost 3 bases and the J segment 4 bases; nucleotides outside the gene matches: 10. There are 16 residues in the CDR3. CDR1 and CDR2 (germline): DFQATT, SNEGSKA (reference sequence). This CDR3 is CSASPTSGAPPETQYF. In nucleotides, the CDR3 is TGCAGTGCTAGTCCGACTAGCGGGGCTCCCCCAGAGACCCAGTACTTC.

The V gene is TRBV6-2 or TRBV6-3, the J gene TRBJ2-1; either TRBD1 or TRBD2 may fit D (5 bases each). Trimming stripped 4 bases from V and 0 bases from J, with 19 bases between. CDR3 length: 18 residues. The germline V gene has CDR1 MNHEY and CDR2 SVGEGT. In DNA form, the CDR3 reads TGTGCCAGCAGTTCGGGGCCCCGCCCGGGCAGCTCCTACAATGAGCAGTTCTTC. Translation gives CASSSGPRPGSSYNEQFF.

This rearrangement joins TRBV7-8 to TRBJ2-3; possibly TRBD1 or TRBD2 for D (5 bases each). Trimming cost V 1 base and J 2 bases, with 10 bases left between them. This CDR3 region has 15 residues. In germline, CDR1 is SGHVS, CDR2 FQNEAQ. The CDR3 region has the DNA TGTGCCAGCAGCTTAGATGGTGGGACCACAGATACGCAGTATTTT. This translates into CASSLDGGTTDTQYF.

The chain is built from TRBV3-1 (or the pseudogene TRBV3-2) and TRBJ2-2; D unresolved. Trimming removed 4 bases from V and 7 bases from J, with 10 bases in between. Germline V gene data show CDR1 as LGHDT and CDR2 as YNNKEL (reference sequence). This CDR3 comprises 13 residues. CDR3 region: CASSPGPVGELFF. As DNA, the CDR3 is TGTGCCAGCAGCCCCGGGCCAGTCGGGGAGCTGTTTTTT.

The chain couples TRBV10-3 to TRBJ1-4; TRBD1 might be the D (5 bases). Germline CDR1 reads ENHRY; CDR2 reads SYGVKD. V was clipped by 6 bases and J by 0 bases, with 11 bases between them. The CDR3 consists of 15 residues. The CDR3 region has the DNA TGTGCCATCAGCGGGACCCAAGCAACTAATGAAAAACTGTTTTTT. As protein: CAISGTQATNEKLFF.

The CDR3: CASSFFAGTDSNSPLHF. DNA of the CDR3: TGTGCCAGCAGCTTTTTCGCGGGAACGGACAGTAATTCACCCCTCCACTTT. The rearrangement uses TRBV7-9 and TRBJ1-6; tentatively, D is TRBD1 (6 bases). CDR1 SEHNR and CDR2 FQNEAQ come from the germline V gene (reference sequence). V lost 3 bases and J lost 6, with 18 bases in between. The CDR3 runs to 17 residues.

The chain couples TRBV19 to TRBJ1-2, with D unresolved. In germline, CDR1 is LNHDA, CDR2 SQIVND (reference sequence). V was cut by 4 bases and J by 4 bases, with 10 bases left in between. The CDR3 has 13 amino acids. In nucleotides, the CDR3 is TGTGCCAGTAGTAACGGACGGAGCTATGGCTACACCTTC. Translation: CASSNGRSYGYTF. The complete variable domain, with remaining parts taken from reference TRBV19 and TRBJ1-2, reads DGGITQSPKYLFRKEGQNVTLSCEQNLNHDAMYWYRQDPGQGLRLIYYSQIVNDFQKGDIAEGYSVSREKKESFPLTVTSAQKNPTAFYLCASSNGRSYGYTFGSGTRLTVV.